The 28 T cell receptor beta chains reported below all come from one sample, sequenced in a study of cytomegalovirus exposure and HLA in healthy donors. Vbeta (60) and Jbeta (13) primers were used in the PCR. TCRdb's table, derived via immunoSEQ multiplex PCR, lists solely in-frame clones and lacks some. The repertoire consists of hundreds of thousands of clones, with around four fifths occurring once and the leading ten covering 3.8%. The sequencing sample was made of PBMCs. Every receptor here comes from a male donor in good health and CMV-seronegative.

This chain uses TRBV5-6 with TRBJ2-7; a weak D match, TRBD1 (5 bases). The V end lost 4 bases, the J end lost 7 bases, and 12 bases lay between the germline ends. CDR3 length equals 12 residues. The germline gives CDR1 SGHDT, CDR2 YYEEEE. The CDR3 spells CASSGATQEQYF. As DNA, the CDR3 is TGTGCCAGCAGCGGGGCAACCCAGGAGCAGTACTTC.

This clone was recorded once. The junction shows a germline mismatch at one end, possibly a read error. Written as DNA, the CDR3 is TGCGCCAGCACCTTGGGGCAGGCCTCCTACAATGAGCAGTTCTTC. Protein sequence: CASTLGQASYNEQFF. The chain links TRBV5-1 to TRBJ2-1, with D perhaps TRBD1 (5 bases). Germline CDR1 is SGHRS and CDR2 is YFSETQ. This CDR3 has 15 residues.

V and J are TRBV5-1 and TRBJ1-6, with 9 bases fitting TRBD1. This CDR3 has 16 residues. V was clipped by 6 bases and J by 10 bases; unmatched bases: 14. In germline, CDR1 is SGHRS, CDR2 YFSETQ. CDR3 sequence reads: CASKTSPGQGGSPLHF. As DNA, the CDR3 is TGCGCCAGCAAAACCTCCCCGGGACAGGGTGGATCACCCCTCCACTTT.

This chain connects TRBV30 to TRBJ2-1; maybe TRBD2 (6 bases). The length of the CDR3 is 12 residues. The germline gives CDR1 GTSNPN, CDR2 SVGIG (reference sequence). V lost 7 bases and J lost 5, with 12 bases in between. The CDR3 nucleotides read TGTGCCTTATTAGCGGTCAACAATGAGCAGTTCTTC. Translation: CALLAVNNEQFF.

This clone was counted only a few times. The CDR3 sequence is CASSLFMGTGEDEQYF. For the CDR3, the DNA is TGTGCCAGCAGCCTCTTCATGGGGACAGGGGAGGACGAGCAGTACTTC. The genes are TRBV4-2 and TRBJ2-7; 10 bases line up with TRBD1. CDR3 size: 16 residues. CDR1 is LGHNA and CDR2 is YNFKEQ in the germline V gene. Trimming cost V 4 bases and J 5 bases; bases outside gene matches: 11.

This rearrangement joins TRBV9 to TRBJ2-1; D perhaps matches TRBD2 (6 bases). V lost 6 bases and J 0 bases, leaving 22 bases between the germline ends. The CDR3 totals 18 residues. From germline, CDR1 is SGDLS and CDR2 YYNGEE. The CDR3 reads CASNRGTLGQSSYNEQFF. The CDR3 bases are TGTGCCAGCAACCGCGGGACCCTCGGTCAGAGCTCCTACAATGAGCAGTTCTTC. The whole variable domain, remainder taken from reference TRBV9 and TRBJ2-1, is DSGVTQTPKHLITATGQRVTLRCSPRSGDLSVYWYQQSLDQGLQFLIQYYNGEERAKGNILERFSAQQFPDLHSELNLSSLELGDSALYFCASNRGTLGQSSYNEQFFGPGTRLTVL.

This clone has a handful of counts. This sequence joins TRBV7-9 and TRBJ2-7, with 7 nucleotides matching TRBD1. With 0 bases clipped from V and 3 bases from J, the junction kept 2 bases outside the gene matches. CDR3 length: 14 residues. Germline lookup yields CDR1 SEHNR and CDR2 FQNEAQ (reference sequence). CDR3 DNA sequence: TGTGCCAGCAGCTTAGCTGGGACAGACTACGAGCAGTACTTC. Amino acid sequence: CASSLAGTDYEQYF.

The rearrangement joins TRBV9 to TRBJ1-1, with 7 bases that match TRBD1. J was trimmed by 5 bases and V by 2 bases; bases with no gene match: 9. The germline V gene encodes CDR1 SGDLS and CDR2 YYNGEE. There are 15 residues in the CDR3. The CDR3 is CASSVFDRERTEAFF. CDR3 in DNA: TGTGCCAGCAGCGTCTTTGACAGGGAGAGAACTGAAGCTTTCTTT. Based on the CDR3 plus reference TRBV9 and TRBJ1-1, the full variable domain is DSGVTQTPKHLITATGQRVTLRCSPRSGDLSVYWYQQSLDQGLQFLIQYYNGEERAKGNILERFSAQQFPDLHSELNLSSLELGDSALYFCASSVFDRERTEAFFGQGTRLTVV.

The chain couples TRBV19 to TRBJ2-2, with TRBD1 matching 7 bases. V shed 6 bases and J 9 bases; nucleotides not matched to a gene: 10. The germline V gene encodes CDR1 LNHDA and CDR2 SQIVND (reference sequence). The CDR3 totals 14 residues. DNA for the CDR3: TGTGCCAGTAGCCTCCAGGGGGTAAGCAGGGAGCTGTTTTTT. Amino acids: CASSLQGVSRELFF.

This chain joins TRBV7-3 and TRBJ2-1; 7 bases map to TRBD2. Germline CDR1 SGHTA, CDR2 FQGTGA. CDR3 length: 13 amino acids. The trim removed 2 bases at V and 8 bases at J, leaving 3 bases unmatched. For the CDR3, the DNA is TGTGCCAGCAGCTTAGTGGCGGGGGATGAGCAGTTCTTC. It specifies CASSLVAGDEQFF. Full variable domain (missing parts from reference TRBV7-3 and TRBJ2-1): GAGVSQTPSNKVTEKGKYVELRCDPISGHTALYWYRQSLGQGPEFLIYFQGTGAADDSGLPNDRFFAVRPEGSVSTLKIQRTERGDSAVYLCASSLVAGDEQFFGPGTRLTVL.

The V gene is TRBV1, the J gene TRBJ2-1; the table assigns TRBD2, which was not confirmed against the DNA. TRBV1 is marked as a pseudogene. The length of the CDR3 is 15 residues. The CDR3 here is CTSRRLAGGAGEQFF. The CDR3 DNA is TGCACCAGCAGGCGACTAGCGGGAGGAGCGGGTGAGCAGTTCTTC.

This clone was picked up a small number of times. The chain is built from TRBV19 and TRBJ2-7; the D gene is possibly TRBD1 (6 bases). This CDR3 region has 13 residues. Germline assignment: CDR1 LNHDA and CDR2 SQIVND (reference sequence). V was clipped by 2 bases and J by 9 bases, with 14 bases between them. The CDR3 here is CASSIKQGTGQYF. CDR3 DNA: TGTGCCAGTAGTATAAAGCAGGGGACGGGGCAGTACTTC.

This chain links TRBV2 with TRBJ2-5, with TRBD1 matching 7 bases. The germline V gene encodes CDR1 SNHLY and CDR2 FYNNEI. The CDR3 loop spans 15 amino acids. V dropped 6 bases and J dropped 4; count of bases not matched to a gene: 11. This chain's CDR3 is CASRGQTGSGETQYF. CDR3 DNA: TGTGCCAGCAGGGGACAGACCGGGTCGGGAGAGACCCAGTACTTC.

In this sample, this clone turned up a few times. J is TRBJ1-5 and V is TRBV18; TRBD1 aligns across 7 bases. The J segment lost 3 bases and the V segment lost 6 bases, leaving 11 bases of the junction unmatched. This CDR3 region has 16 residues. Germline V gives CDR1 KGHSH, CDR2 LQKENI. CDR3 sequence: CASSPGEGGLNQPQHF. The CDR3 nucleotides read TGTGCCAGCTCCCCTGGGGAAGGGGGCCTCAATCAGCCCCAGCATTTT.

With regard to this clone: This sample includes further DNA sequences coding for the same CDR3. The J gene is TRBJ1-5, the V gene TRBV27, with D perhaps TRBD1 (5 bases). The CDR3 totals 12 residues. V was trimmed by 4 bases and J by 4 bases, leaving 5 bases between them. Germline CDR1 reads MNHEY; CDR2 reads SMNVEV (reference sequence). CDR3 sequence: CASSSGNQPQHF. The DNA of the CDR3 is TGTGCCAGCAGTTCAGGGAATCAGCCCCAGCATTTT.

The chain uses TRBV25-1 and TRBJ2-5; 7 bases line up with TRBD1. The end of the DNA aligns better with TRBJ2-7, so the J call may be wrong. Germline V gene data show CDR1 as MGHDK and CDR2 as SYGVNS. CDR3 length: 15 amino acids. Here the CDR3 reads CASSERYRGAYEQYF. The DNA for the CDR3 is TGTGCCAGCAGTGAACGGTACAGGGGCGCCTACGAGCAGTACTTC.

This clone turned up a few times. The CDR3 DNA is TGTGCCAGTAGTATGGGCAGCCCTGAAGCTTTCTTT. It specifies CASSMGSPEAFF. The rearrangement links TRBV19 to TRBJ1-1; D is ambiguous. Germline assignment: CDR1 LNHDA and CDR2 SQIVND (reference sequence). The length of the CDR3 is 12 residues. V lost 3 bases, J lost 6 bases, and 8 bases lay in between. The whole variable domain, remainder taken from reference TRBV19 and TRBJ1-1, is DGGITQSPKYLFRKEGQNVTLSCEQNLNHDAMYWYRQDPGQGLRLIYYSQIVNDFQKGDIAEGYSVSREKKESFPLTVTSAQKNPTAFYLCASSMGSPEAFFGQGTRLTVV.

The rearrangement uses TRBV27 and TRBJ1-5; TRBD1 matches 10 bases. Germline V gene sequence: CDR1 MNHEY, CDR2 SMNVEV (reference sequence). The V gene end was trimmed by 8 bases and the J gene end by 3 bases; junction bases not matched to a gene: 19. The CDR3 has 19 residues. CDR3: CASGYLGTGEPTDNQPQHF. The DNA of the CDR3 is TGTGCCAGCGGCTACCTCGGGACAGGGGAACCCACCGACAATCAGCCCCAGCATTTT.

V gene TRBV5-1 combines with J gene TRBJ2-7; D not certain. The germline CDR1 and CDR2 sequences are SGHRS and YFSETQ. Trimming took 0 bases from V and 2 from J, leaving 12 bases between them. The CDR3 spans 15 residues. The CDR3 here is CASSLDGSQTYEQYF. The CDR3 coding sequence is TGCGCCAGCAGCTTGGATGGCTCCCAAACCTACGAGCAGTACTTC.

Details on this clone: Distinct nucleotide sequences in the sample also encode this CDR3. The DNA of the CDR3 is TGCGCCAGCAGCTTGGACAGGGGCACAGATACGCAGTATTTT. Its translation: CASSLDRGTDTQYF. The V and J genes are TRBV5-1 and TRBJ2-3, with D maybe TRBD1 (6 bases). CDR3 length equals 14 residues. Trimming took 0 bases from V and 1 from J, leaving 6 bases between them. Per the germline V gene, CDR1 is SGHRS and CDR2 is YFSETQ.

Comments on this clone: An end of the junction does not agree with germline; a read error may underlie this. The chain links TRBV7-9 to TRBJ2-5; 7 bases map to TRBD2. Germline V lookup: CDR1 SEHNR, CDR2 FQNEAQ (reference sequence). The CDR3 covers 16 residues. The CDR3 DNA reads TGTTCCAGCAGCTTAATCCGGCTAGCGGAAGAAGAGACCCAGTACTTC. Encoded protein: CSSSLIRLAEEETQYF. The whole variable domain, remainder taken from reference TRBV7-9 and TRBJ2-5, is DTGVSQNPRHKITKRGQNVTFRCDPISEHNRLYWYRQTLGQGPEFLTYFQNEAQLEKSRLLSDRFSAERPKGSFSTLEIQRTEQGDSAMYLCSSSLIRLAEEETQYFGPGTRLLVL.

This sequence joins TRBV10-3 and TRBJ2-5; a weak D match, TRBD1 (5 bases). The end of the DNA aligns better with TRBJ2-7, so the J call may be wrong. The CDR3 runs 14 residues. Germline CDR1 reads ENHRY; CDR2 reads SYGVKD. The CDR3 sequence: CAITPTAGSYEQYF. Here the CDR3 DNA reads TGTGCCATCACCCCGACAGCTGGGTCCTACGAGCAGTACTTC.

V usage is TRBV5-1 and J usage is TRBJ2-7, with D maybe TRBD1 (6 bases). The CDR3 sequence is 14 residues long. Germline-derived CDR1 and CDR2 are SGHRS and YFSETQ. Trimming removed 0 bases at V and 2 bases at J, with 9 bases between. CDR3 coding DNA: TGCGCCAGCAGCTTGGAGGCAGGGGCCTACGAGCAGTACTTC. Protein sequence: CASSLEAGAYEQYF.

This chain connects TRBV6-5 to TRBJ2-7; weak D call: TRBD1 (5 bases). The CDR3 totals 13 residues. The ends were cut back, 0 bases at V and 3 bases at J, with 6 bases in the middle. Germline V lookup: CDR1 MNHEY, CDR2 SVGAGI. As DNA, the CDR3 is TGTGCCAGCAGTTACTCCAGGGACTACGAGCAGTACTTC. Translated: CASSYSRDYEQYF.

The J gene is TRBJ2-7, the V gene TRBV27; 9 bases fit TRBD2. The CDR3 runs to 15 residues. Germline-derived CDR1 and CDR2 are MNHEY and SMNVEV (reference sequence). The J segment lost 6 bases and the V segment lost 4 bases, leaving 10 bases of the junction unmatched. CDR3 amino acids: CASSSGAGGAGEQYF. In DNA, the CDR3 is TGTGCCAGCAGTTCGGGGGCGGGAGGGGCGGGCGAGCAGTACTTC.

V is TRBV2 and J is TRBJ2-4, with D unclear. Germline CDR1 SNHLY, CDR2 FYNNEI. Trimming cost V 2 bases and J 0 bases, with 8 bases left between them. The CDR3 runs to 15 residues. CDR3 protein: CASSETGVAKNIQYF. The CDR3 DNA reads as TGTGCCAGCAGTGAAACGGGTGTAGCCAAAAACATTCAGTACTTC.

V usage is TRBV30 and J usage is TRBJ1-1; tentative D call: TRBD1 (5 bases). The V gene lost 0 bases and the J gene lost 1 base, with 15 bases spanning the gap. This CDR3 is built from 16 residues. Germline-derived CDR1 and CDR2 are GTSNPN and SVGIG (reference sequence). The CDR3 is CAWSVMAGYTNTEAFF. The CDR3 coding sequence is TGTGCCTGGAGTGTAATGGCAGGGTATACGAACACTGAAGCTTTCTTT.

The chain employs TRBV11-3 and TRBJ2-4, with TRBD2 matching over 9 bases. Germline V gene data show CDR1 as SGHNT and CDR2 as YENEEA. V dropped 5 bases and J dropped 7; count of bases not matched to a gene: 6. The CDR3 covers 14 residues. CDR3 protein: CASSPGGLANIQYF. CDR3 in DNA: TGTGCCAGCAGCCCAGGCGGACTAGCGAACATTCAGTACTTC.